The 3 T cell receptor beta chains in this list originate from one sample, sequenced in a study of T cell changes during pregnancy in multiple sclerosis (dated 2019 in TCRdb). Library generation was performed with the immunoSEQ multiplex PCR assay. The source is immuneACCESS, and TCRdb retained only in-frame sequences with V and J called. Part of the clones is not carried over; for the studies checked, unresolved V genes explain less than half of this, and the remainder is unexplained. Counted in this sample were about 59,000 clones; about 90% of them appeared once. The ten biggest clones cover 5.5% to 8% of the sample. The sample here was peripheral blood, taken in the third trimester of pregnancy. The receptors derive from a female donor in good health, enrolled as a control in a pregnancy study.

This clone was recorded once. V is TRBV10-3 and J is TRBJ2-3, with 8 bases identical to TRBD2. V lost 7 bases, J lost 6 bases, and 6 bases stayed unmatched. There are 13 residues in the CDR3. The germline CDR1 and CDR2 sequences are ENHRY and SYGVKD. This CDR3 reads CAIKSGGLDTQYF. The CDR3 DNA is TGTGCCATCAAATCGGGGGGGCTGGATACGCAGTATTTT.

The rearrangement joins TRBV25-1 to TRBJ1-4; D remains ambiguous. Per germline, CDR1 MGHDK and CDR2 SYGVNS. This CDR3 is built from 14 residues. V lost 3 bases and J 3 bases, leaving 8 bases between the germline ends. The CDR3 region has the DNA TGTGCCAGCAGTGACCACAGACCTAATGAAAAACTGTTTTTT. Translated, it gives CASSDHRPNEKLFF.

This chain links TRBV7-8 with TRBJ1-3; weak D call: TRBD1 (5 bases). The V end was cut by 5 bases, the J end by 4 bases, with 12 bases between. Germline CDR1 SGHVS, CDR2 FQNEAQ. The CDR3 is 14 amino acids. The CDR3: CASSKGEAGNTIYF. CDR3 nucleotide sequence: TGTGCCAGCAGCAAAGGGGAGGCGGGAAACACCATATATTTT.